Below, 3 T cell receptor beta chains from the same sample are listed, as sequenced in a study of cytomegalovirus exposure and HLA in healthy donors. Both 60 Vbeta primers and 13 Jbeta primers went into the PCR. Libraries were prepared by immunoSEQ multiplex PCR; TCRdb keeps only in-frame clonotypes and omits some of them. The sample has 90,000 to 100,000 clones, over 50% seen once. Sample: PBMCs. Receptors originate from a man aged 25 to 40 in good health and CMV-seronegative.

The rearrangement uses TRBV2 and TRBJ1-1, with TRBD1 matching 8 bases. Germline V gives CDR1 SNHLY, CDR2 FYNNEI. V lost 7 bases to trimming and J lost 4 bases; unmatched junction nucleotides: 11. The CDR3 consists of 15 residues. This chain's CDR3 is CASNARGLIGTEAFF. CDR3 sequence (DNA): TGTGCCAGCAATGCCAGGGGGCTAATTGGCACTGAAGCTTTCTTT.

In its sample, this clone is medium-sized. The identical CDR3 is also encoded by other nucleotide sequences in the sample. This CDR3 is CASSVAYRGTEAFF. DNA for the CDR3: TGTGCCAGCAGCGTAGCGTACAGGGGCACTGAAGCTTTCTTT. The gene calls are TRBV9 and TRBJ1-1; TRBD1 agrees at 7 bases. The CDR3 is made up of 14 amino acids. V gave up 0 bases and J gave up 4 bases; unmatched junction bases: 3. Germline CDR1 reads SGDLS; CDR2 reads YYNGEE.

This chain joins TRBV10-3 and TRBJ1-6; possibly TRBD1 for D (6 bases). Germline CDR1 and CDR2: ENHRY and SYGVKD. With 6 bases removed from V and 11 bases from J, the gap between germline ends came to 14 bases. CDR3 length equals 13 residues. CDR3 DNA: TGTGCCATCAGGCAGGGGTTAGCAGCACCCCTCCACTTT. Its protein is CAIRQGLAAPLHF.